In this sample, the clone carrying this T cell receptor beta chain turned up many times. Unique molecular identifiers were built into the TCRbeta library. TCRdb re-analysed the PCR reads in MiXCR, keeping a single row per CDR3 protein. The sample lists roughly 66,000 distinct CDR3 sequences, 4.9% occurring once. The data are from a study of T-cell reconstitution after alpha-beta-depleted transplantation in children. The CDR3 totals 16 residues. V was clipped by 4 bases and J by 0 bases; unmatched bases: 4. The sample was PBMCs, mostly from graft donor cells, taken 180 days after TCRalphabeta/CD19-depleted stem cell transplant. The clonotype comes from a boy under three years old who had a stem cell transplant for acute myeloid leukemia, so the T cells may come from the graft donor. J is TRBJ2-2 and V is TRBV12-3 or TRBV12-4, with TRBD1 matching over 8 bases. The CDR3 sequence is CASSSRTGSNTGELFF. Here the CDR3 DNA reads TGTGCCAGCAGTTCCCGGACAGGGTCGAACACCGGGGAGCTGTTTTTT.